The 32 T cell receptor beta chains reported below all come from one sample, sequenced in a study of T cells in Graves' hyperthyroidism and ophthalmopathy (dated by TCRdb to between 2018 and 2021). Receptor libraries were prepared by multiplex PCR. The listed sequencing device is Illumina HiSeq 2000. The TCR beta CDR3 regions were amplified from RNA transcripts. The first round of RT-PCR for the TCR CDR3 was performed with the HTBI primer set and the Qiagen OneStep RT-PCR kit. The raw public data were reprocessed by TCRdb itself: fastp quality trimming at Q25, MiXCR clonotype calling, in-frame beta chains only. Entries are consolidated by CDR3 protein sequence, retaining the most common genes and DNA. This sample has about 520,000 distinct CDR3 sequences in its table, and about a fifth of those were observed once. Approximately 26% of the sample is taken by the ten largest. The sample was blood. All receptors derive from a man in his late teens or twenties with Graves' hyperthyroidism.

The sample holds many counts of this clonotype. The gene calls are TRBV20-1 and TRBJ2-2; 12 positions agree with TRBD1. J gave up 7 bases and V 6 bases, and 6 bases lay outside the gene matches. The germline V gene encodes CDR1 DFQATT and CDR2 SNEGSKA (reference sequence). This CDR3 comprises 14 residues. For the CDR3, the DNA is TGCAGTGCATCCGGGACAGGGGGCTTCGGGGAGCTGTTTTTT. As protein: CSASGTGGFGELFF.

This clonotype was recorded at least ten times. The chain recombines TRBV7-9 with TRBJ2-5, with D unclear. Germline CDR1 SEHNR, CDR2 FQNEAQ (reference sequence). The CDR3 sequence is 13 residues long. Trimming cost V 2 bases and J 5 bases, with 9 bases left between them. CDR3 residues: CASSLSYEETQYF. Here the CDR3 DNA reads TGTGCCAGCAGCTTATCCTACGAGGAGACCCAGTACTTC.

This clonotype has a handful of counts. A read error may account for a junction end that differs from germline. The gene calls are TRBV11-2 and TRBJ2-5; D possibly corresponds to TRBD1 (5 bases). The germline gives CDR1 SGHAT, CDR2 FQNNGV. This CDR3 contains 16 residues. CDR3 DNA: TGTGCCCGCAGCTTGCGCACCCGACAGTATGAGGAGACCCAGTACTTC. This sequence encodes CARSLRTRQYEETQYF. Supplemented by reference TRBV11-2 and TRBJ2-5, the full variable domain reads EAGVAQSPRYKIIEKRQSVAFWCNPISGHATLYWYQQILGQGPKLLIQFQNNGVVDDSQLPKDRFSAERLKGVDSTLKIQPAKLEDSAVYLCARSLRTRQYEETQYFGPGTRLLVL.

This clonotype came up many times. Relative to the germline gene, one junction end is altered; a read error may explain this. The rearrangement uses TRBV5-1 and TRBJ1-1, with a possible D match to TRBD1 (5 bases). From germline, CDR1 is SGHRS and CDR2 YFSETQ. The CDR3 consists of 14 residues. The CDR3 DNA reads as TGTGCCAGTAGTTTTAATAGGGGGAACACTGAAGCTTTCTTT. Residues: CASSFNRGNTEAFF. Full variable domain (rest looked up from reference TRBV5-1 and TRBJ1-1): KAGVTQTPRYLIKTRGQQVTLSCSPISGHRSVSWYQQTPGQGLQFLFEYFSETQRNKGNFPGRFSGRQFSNSRSEMNVSTLELGDSALYLCASSFNRGNTEAFFGQGTRLTVV.

This clonotype was found many times. The rearrangement uses TRBV2 and TRBJ1-2, with D perhaps TRBD1 (5 bases). The CDR3 sequence is 15 residues long. CDR1 and CDR2 (germline): SNHLY, FYNNEI. The V end lost 2 bases, the J end lost 4 bases, and 14 bases lay between the germline ends. The CDR3 region has the DNA TGTGCCAGCAGTGAAAAATCATGGGGCAGCTATGGCTACACCTTC. Encoded protein: CASSEKSWGSYGYTF.

In this sample, this clonotype turned up many times. The chain couples TRBV11-2 to TRBJ1-2; tentatively, D is TRBD1 (6 bases). The CDR3 has 16 residues. V was cut by 0 bases and J by 4 bases, with 15 bases left in between. Germline CDR1 and CDR2: SGHAT and FQNNGV. The CDR3 sequence: CASSLELGADPYGYTF. The DNA for the CDR3 is TGTGCCAGCAGCTTAGAGCTGGGGGCGGACCCCTATGGCTACACCTTC.

A word on this clonotype: Germline and junction disagree at one end, which may indicate a read error. V and J are TRBV6-2 or TRBV6-3 and TRBJ2-7, with 9 bases matching TRBD2. The CDR3 consists of 15 residues. From germline, CDR1 is MNHEY and CDR2 SVGEGT. The CDR3 DNA reads as TGTGCTAGCAGTTACTCGAGACTAGCGGACTACGAGCAGTACTTC. Its protein product is CASSYSRLADYEQYF.

The table lists this clonotype with many counts. The chain combines TRBV19 with TRBJ2-5, with D unclear. Germline V gene lookup returns CDR1 LNHDA and CDR2 SQIVND (reference sequence). The CDR3 sequence is 13 residues long. Between the trimmed V and J ends, which lost 1 base and 3 bases, there was a span of 6 bases. The CDR3 region is CASSIAPEETQYF. The CDR3 DNA is TGTGCCAGTAGTATAGCACCAGAAGAGACCCAGTACTTC.

This clonotype was observed at least ten times. This sequence joins TRBV19 and TRBJ1-5; D ambiguous. The germline V gene encodes CDR1 LNHDA and CDR2 SQIVND (reference sequence). The V gene lost 7 bases and the J gene lost 3 bases, with 10 bases spanning the gap. This CDR3 is 13 amino acids long. CDR3 in DNA: TGTGCCAGTACTTTCACCCACAATCAGCCCCAGCATTTT. Its protein is CASTFTHNQPQHF.

This clonotype has ten or more counts. The V gene is TRBV9, the J gene TRBJ2-7, with 10 positions matching TRBD2. Looked up from germline, CDR1 is SGDLS and CDR2 is YYNGEE. The CDR3 length is 16 residues. V shed 1 base, J shed 4 bases, and the junction held 8 bases outside the gene matches. CDR3 sequence reads: CASSVSGGARGYEQYF. In DNA, the CDR3 is TGTGCCAGCAGCGTAAGCGGGGGGGCCAGGGGTTACGAGCAGTACTTC.

This clonotype has just a few counts. The chain carries TRBV12-3 or TRBV12-4 and TRBJ2-5, with D perhaps matching TRBD2 (6 bases). The CDR3 is made up of 13 amino acids. Trimming shortened V by 6 bases and J by 3 bases, and 11 bases separated the two germline ends. Written as DNA, the CDR3 is TGTGCCAGCAGCCGGGACTCAAAAGAGACCCAGTACTTC. It encodes CASSRDSKETQYF.

This clonotype came up many times. As DNA, the CDR3 is TGTGCCACTGCGGGTTCCATTCAGTACTTC. It specifies CATAGSIQYF. The chain couples TRBV24-1 to TRBJ2-4; D may be TRBD2 (5 bases). Germline loops: CDR1 KGHDR, CDR2 SFDVKD. V was cut by 10 bases and J by 9 bases, with 9 bases left in between. The CDR3 is 10 residues long.

The table lists this clonotype with many counts. The chain couples TRBV12-3 or TRBV12-4 to TRBJ1-1; D not certain. V was pared by 5 bases and J by 1 base, with 11 bases between. This CDR3 spans 14 amino acids. The CDR3 here is CASSQRLGNTEAFF. Here the CDR3 DNA reads TGTGCCAGCAGTCAAAGGCTGGGGAACACTGAAGCTTTCTTT.

This clonotype showed up many times. The gene calls are TRBV30 and TRBJ2-7; D might be TRBD2 (5 bases). This CDR3 has 14 amino acids. Germline assignment: CDR1 GTSNPN and CDR2 SVGIG (reference sequence). V was cut by 2 bases and J by 0 bases, with 11 bases left in between. CDR3 DNA sequence: TGTGCCTGGAGTAGGAACGGACTCTCCTACGAGCAGTACTTC. Protein sequence: CAWSRNGLSYEQYF.

The sample holds many counts of this clonotype. The rearrangement links TRBV11-2 to TRBJ2-7; a weak D match, TRBD1 (5 bases). The CDR3 is 15 amino acids. Trimming removed 0 bases from V and 9 bases from J, with 18 bases in between. Per the germline V gene, CDR1 is SGHAT and CDR2 is FQNNGV. Written as DNA, the CDR3 is TGTGCCAGCAGCTTAGATCTGGACACGGCCTATGGGCAGTACTTC. Its protein is CASSLDLDTAYGQYF.

This clonotype has ten or more counts. V gene TRBV2 combines with J gene TRBJ1-1, with TRBD1 as a possible D gene (6 bases). Deletions cut 6 bases from V and 4 bases from J, with 12 bases between. The CDR3 consists of 13 residues. Germline CDR1 SNHLY, CDR2 FYNNEI. The CDR3 sequence is CASSENRATEAFF. The CDR3 region has the DNA TGTGCCAGCAGCGAGAACAGGGCCACTGAAGCTTTCTTT.

This chain links TRBV12-3 or TRBV12-4 with TRBJ2-7; D tentatively reads TRBD1 or TRBD2 (5 bases each). This CDR3 contains 14 residues. Trimming cost V 6 bases and J 4 bases, with 16 bases left between them. CDR3 sequence (DNA): TGTGCCAGCAGCCGCGGGCAGGGACCTTACGAGCAGTACTTC. Its protein product is CASSRGQGPYEQYF.

In its sample, this clonotype was seen many times. This sequence joins TRBV11-2 and TRBJ2-5; the D gene is possibly TRBD1 (5 bases). V gave up 2 bases and J gave up 0 bases, with 7 bases separating them. The germline V gene encodes CDR1 SGHAT and CDR2 FQNNGV. The CDR3 has 14 amino acids. In DNA form, the CDR3 reads TGTGCCAGCAGCTTAAGGGGTCACCAAGAGACCCAGTACTTC. Translating it yields CASSLRGHQETQYF.

In its sample, this clonotype was seen many times. The chain joins TRBV6-1 to TRBJ2-2; 7 bases are a match to TRBD2. CDR3 length equals 18 residues. Per germline, CDR1 MNHNS and CDR2 SASEGT. V trimming: 3 bases; J trimming: 5 bases; junction bases outside the gene matches: 15. CDR3 bases: TGTGCCAGCAGTGAGGGGGGGAGCCAATCCCTTTTGACCGGGGAGCTGTTTTTT. Residues: CASSEGGSQSLLTGELFF.

The genes are TRBV4-1 and TRBJ2-7; D not certain. Germline V gene sequence: CDR1 MGHRA, CDR2 YSYEKL. The CDR3 totals 12 residues. Trimming took off 6 bases at V and 7 bases at J, with 13 bases between the two ends. The DNA for the CDR3 is TGCGCCAGCAGGAATAGCACTAAGGAGCAGTACTTC. Encoded protein: CASRNSTKEQYF.

This clonotype was seen more than once but under ten times. V is TRBV14 and J is TRBJ1-1; D possibly corresponds to TRBD1 (5 bases). CDR3 length: 15 amino acids. Trimming stripped 1 base from V and 8 bases from J, with 17 bases between. The V gene's germline CDR1 is SGHDN and CDR2 FVKESK. The CDR3 protein is CASSQVGRGHWEAFF. In DNA form, the CDR3 reads TGTGCCAGCAGCCAAGTCGGACGCGGACACTGGGAAGCTTTCTTT.

This clonotype was seen ten or more times. The genes are TRBV19 and TRBJ1-5; TRBD1 matches at 7 bases. The V gene end was trimmed by 5 bases and the J gene end by 4 bases; junction bases not matched to a gene: 11. The germline CDR1 and CDR2 sequences are LNHDA and SQIVND (reference sequence). This CDR3 region has 16 residues. Here the CDR3 DNA reads TGTGCCAGTAGTCCCCGGACAGGATGGGCAAATCAGCCCCAGCATTTT. Its translation: CASSPRTGWANQPQHF.

This clonotype was observed many times. The chain links TRBV28 to TRBJ2-7; TRBD2 might be the D (6 bases). Deletions cut 6 bases from V and 5 bases from J, with 17 bases between. The germline gives CDR1 MDHEN, CDR2 SYDVKM. This CDR3 contains 14 residues. CDR3 in amino acids: CASSPGTSYHEQYF. For the CDR3, the DNA is TGTGCCAGCAGCCCAGGGACTTCATACCACGAGCAGTACTTC.

A remark on this clonotype: A junction end diverges from the germline sequence, so it may reflect a read error. J is TRBJ2-4 and V is TRBV6-1; 10 bases agree with TRBD1. This CDR3 contains 18 residues. Germline-derived CDR1 and CDR2 are MNHNS and SASEGT. Written as DNA, the CDR3 is TGTGCCAGCAGCACCCCTGACAGGGGGCAAGGAACCAAAAACATTAAGTACTTC. The encoded protein is CASSTPDRGQGTKNIKYF.

The chain combines TRBV10-3 with TRBJ1-1; 11 nucleotides align to TRBD1. The junction had 5 bases not matched to a gene; V was cut back by 5 bases and J by 3 bases. The CDR3 length is 15 residues. Germline CDR1 ENHRY, CDR2 SYGVKD. CDR3 amino acids: CAISLDRGRDTEAFF. CDR3 DNA sequence: TGTGCCATCAGTTTGGACAGGGGGCGGGACACTGAAGCTTTCTTT.

This clonotype was seen a few times. At one boundary the junction diverges from the germline segment, which might be a read error. This chain links TRBV6-5 with TRBJ1-2; 7 bases map to TRBD1. Looked up from germline, CDR1 is MNHEY and CDR2 is SVGAGI. The CDR3 sequence is 15 residues long. The CDR3 nucleotides read TGTGCCAGCCGTTACGCCCCGGGGACAGCCTATGGCTACACCTTC. This translates into CASRYAPGTAYGYTF.

This clonotype was detected only a few times. The chain is built from TRBV7-9 and TRBJ1-1; D not certain. The CDR3 consists of 15 residues. The V and J ends lost 0 bases and 2 bases respectively, with 10 bases between them. Looked up from germline, CDR1 is SEHNR and CDR2 is FQNEAQ (reference sequence). The CDR3 DNA follows: TGTGCCAGCAGCTTAGCACAGATTATCAACACTGAAGCTTTCTTT. This codes for CASSLAQIINTEAFF.

The V call is TRBV7-9, the J call TRBJ2-7, with no clear D. The V gene lost 1 base and the J gene lost 0 bases, with 10 bases spanning the gap. The CDR3 consists of 15 residues. Germline V gene data show CDR1 as SEHNR and CDR2 as FQNEAQ (reference sequence). The CDR3 DNA follows: TGTGCCAGCAGCTTAGGCACCCTCGGCTCCTACGAGCAGTACTTC. As protein: CASSLGTLGSYEQYF.

This clonotype was counted a few times. The chain links TRBV9 to TRBJ2-5; either TRBD1 or TRBD2 may fit D (5 bases each). This CDR3 has 15 amino acids. Trimming cost V 4 bases and J 5 bases, with 18 bases left between them. The germline V gene encodes CDR1 SGDLS and CDR2 YYNGEE. The CDR3 DNA reads TGTGCCAGCAGCCCCCCCCCGGGGCATCGGGAGACCCAGTACTTC. Its protein is CASSPPPGHRETQYF.

The chain has TRBV28 and TRBJ2-7, with D hard to call. The CDR3 loop spans 15 amino acids. Germline V CDR1 and CDR2: MDHEN, SYDVKM. V was shortened by 6 bases and J by 3 bases, with 18 bases between the two germline ends. In DNA, the CDR3 is TGTGCCAGCAGCCAAGCCCCCGGGTCTGTCTACGAGCAGTACTTC. This sequence encodes CASSQAPGSVYEQYF.

This clonotype showed up many times. This rearrangement joins TRBV27 to TRBJ2-5, with 8 bases identical to TRBD1. The germline V gene has CDR1 MNHEY and CDR2 SMNVEV (reference sequence). The CDR3 has 14 amino acids. V gave up 0 bases and J gave up 5 bases; unmatched junction bases: 2. The CDR3 bases are TGTGCCAGCAGTTTATCGACAGGGGCCGAGACCCAGTACTTC. Its translation is CASSLSTGAETQYF.

The J gene is TRBJ2-5, the V gene TRBV12-3 or TRBV12-4, with a possible D match to TRBD1 (6 bases). This CDR3 spans 15 amino acids. Trimming removed 3 bases at V and 3 bases at J, with 14 bases between. The CDR3 DNA follows: TGTGCCAGCAGTTTGTTGGGACAATTAAAAGAGACCCAGTACTTC. Protein sequence: CASSLLGQLKETQYF.